This T cell receptor beta chain was documented in a study of cytomegalovirus exposure and HLA in healthy donors (dated by TCRdb to 2017 to 2019). With regard to the full study: An earlier analysis of 587 of the donors reported about 280 Gb of sequence data and some 110 million unique TCR beta sequences obtained from roughly 180 million T cells. An early release covering just under 650 HLA-typed donors comprised approximately 290 gigabases of sequencing data and tens of millions of unique TCR sequences. Among the roughly 390 genotyped donors, approximately 82% belonged to the genetic ancestry cluster associated with self-reported Caucasian donors. The study was designed to test whether signatures of past pathogen exposure could be identified by cataloging public T cell receptors. Using immunosequencing, the study profiled T cell repertoires from 500 to 800 subjects and related those repertoires to cytomegalovirus serostatus. Besides the first cohort of some 670 subjects, a separate validation cohort made up of 120 different subjects was used. The study combined high-throughput TCR immunosequencing, statistical association of individual TCRs with disease status, and machine learning to predict cytomegalovirus infection status. A later analysis re-examined previously published TCR beta repertoires from more than 550 donors and added high-resolution HLA genotyping to investigate patterns of TCR occurrence. The later analysis used no new phenotypic data to find candidate immune exposures, relying instead on TCR beta sequences and their occurrence across donors. In an earlier analysis of 587 of the donors, high-throughput TCR beta sequencing was used to judge whether each TCR beta V gene segment behaved as functional or pseudogenic. Donor age, sex, ethnicity and CMV serostatus were compiled alongside the repertoire data. A later genetic analysis took genome-wide SNP genotypes for about 55% of the roughly 670 donors and used that subset as a discovery cohort. All discovery cohort repertoires had been generated using a single sequencing platform. HLA typing included class I and class II loci at four-digit resolution. The number of donors typed differed by locus, with 629-630 for A, B, C, DRB1 and DQB1, around 500 for DQA1, 600 to 610 for DPA1, and about 450 for DPB1. Roughly five DR-DQ haplotypes were treated as single units for association and clustering because of strong linkage in the cohort. Across roughly 420 genotyped donors of the cohort, an average of roughly 250,000 unique TCR beta nucleotide sequences per donor were sequenced, and roughly 18% of those sequences were non-productive.

V is shortened by 10 bases, J by 3 bases, and the region joining them spans 12 bases. The CDR3 has 13 amino acids, counting the end cysteine and phenylalanine. The only DNA kept is the CDR3, 39 bases in frame from the first base. According to the germline V gene, CDR1 reads MRHNA and CDR2 reads SNTAGT. The cohort was made up of approximately 700 healthy bone marrow donors. At the time of sampling, all cohort members were nominally healthy, though unrecorded immune exposures were likely present. The donor tested CMV seropositive and was one of the 289 seropositive cohort members. Each donor provided a peripheral blood sample, and peripheral blood mononuclear cells were used for TCR beta sequencing. Genomic DNA extraction from the blood cell samples was performed with the Qiagen DNeasy Blood Extraction Kit. Library prep was done by the immunoSEQ multiplex PCR assay. The multiplex PCR relied on a mix of 60 forward primers for TCR Vbeta segments and 13 reverse primers for TCR Jbeta segments. A multiplex PCR assay on genomic DNA amplified the CDR3 region of rearranged TCR beta genes. The amplified TCR beta libraries were sequenced on the Illumina HiSeq System as 87-base-pair reads. The study's own analysis went as follows. A later analysis counted 65 million to 90 million unique TCR beta chains across the 666 repertoires, and some 12 million of these chains were shared by at least two donors. A nearest-neighbor algorithm error-corrected the raw reads and collapsed the reads into unique sequences, merging closely related sequences to remove PCR and sequencing errors. To assign V, D and J gene segments, CDR3 sequences were aligned to IMGT reference sequences. For a sequence to be retained, a match of at least six nucleotides was required to both a V gene segment and a J gene segment. A rearrangement counted as productive if the CDR3 had no stop codons and remained in frame with V and J, and every other rearrangement counted as non-productive. Following IMGT convention, CDR3 was defined as the stretch from the second conserved V-encoded cysteine up to the conserved J-encoded phenylalanine. Sequences without an unambiguous match to a single V gene segment were excluded from the earlier analysis of about 630 of the donors. In an earlier analysis of some 590 of the donors, a V segment was called functional when productive rearrangements were above 56.7%, and segregating when the standard deviation between donors exceeded 5%. A statistical classification framework was built for diagnosing cytomegalovirus status from the catalog of TCR beta chain sequences. In a later analysis, TCR nucleotide sequences were compared against IMGT/GENE-DB human TR gene sequences so that V and J genes could be assigned. In a later analysis, CDR3 sequences and most-parsimonious VDJ recombination scenarios were assigned using the TCRdist pipeline. In a later analysis, every TCR beta chain was defined by the combination of its CDR3 amino acid sequence and its V-gene family, and reads without a unique V-gene family were dropped. In a later analysis, several hundred highly shared, low-generation-probability nucleotide sequences were removed to address suspected cross-contamination and a sequencing artifact. In a later analysis, a clonal expansion index was calculated for each public chain from normalized within-repertoire ranks of inferred template counts. A later analysis computed generation probabilities with a VDJ recombination model fitted to out-of-frame rearrangements, and checked the results against IGoR. Hypergeometric tests were used in a later analysis to score TCR-TCR, TCR-HLA and TCR-CMV co-occurrence, with a repertoire-size bias correction applied to the TCR pairs. False discovery rates were estimated in a later analysis by permuting HLA or CMV assignments 20 times. In a later analysis, co-occurring TCRs were grouped with DBSCAN, and TCRdist sequence similarity was added when clustering was performed within HLA-allele-positive subsets. For co-occurrence clustering, repertoires with fewer than 30,000 or more than 120,000 public chains were excluded, along with five repertoires with anomalous nucleotide sharing. TCRdb provides this immuneACCESS table in a form limited to in-frame rearrangements. Some clones are lacking; in checked studies, under half of them reflect an unresolved V gene, and why the rest are absent is not known. V and J calls and clone size are copied from that table; D and trimming were computed from the DNA. Within this sample are about 61,000 clones, with 89% of them counted one time only. About 1.6% of the sample goes to the ten largest clones.

In the case of this clone: No antigen is known for it. Per-base qualities were not stored, and no clone one base away is much larger.

Overall study outcomes, separate from this receptor: For the cohort, immune exposure information was limited to CMV serostatus. HLA typing was unavailable for some donors at each locus, so association tests used only the typed subset. The cohort was sequenced for TCR beta chains only, and without alpha or paired-chain data the features that could be detected were limited. Specific HLA alleles were associated with 15,000 to 20,000 TCR beta sequences at a false discovery rate of 0.05 in a later analysis. While some public TCRs were present in many individuals, most TCR sequences turned up only very rarely across donors. In an earlier analysis of approximately 590 of the donors, most TCR beta V segments appeared in productive rearrangements about 87% or about 30% of the time, broadly matching IMGT annotations. According to a later analysis, TCR association rates differed among HLA loci, with DRB1 alleles showing the most associated TCRs and HLA-C alleles showing the fewest. It was suggested by the authors that the approach could potentially be generalized to other disease states and immunological phenotypes. A further reported finding was that TCR beta sequences accurately predicted the HLA-A and HLA-B alleles for most subjects in the first cohort. The 87-base-pair reads could not distinguish some IMGT-functional V segments, including TRBV6-2 and TRBV6-3, so those segments were excluded. In vitro tests confirmed that a few of the cytomegalovirus-associated TCR beta chains recognize cytomegalovirus antigens. In a later analysis, HLA-associated TCR beta chains were found to be more clonally expanded and to have lower generation probabilities than equally common non-associated chains. Correlated functional status among segregating V segments might reflect linkage disequilibrium, but an unknown experimental factor could not be ruled out. Sequencing depth was assumed to be roughly uniform across donors in the presence/absence analyses, though that assumption may not hold. Strong co-occurrence of HLA alleles, especially DR and DQ, made assigning TCR associations to individual alleles difficult. Cytomegalovirus status was reported to be diagnosed by the classifier with high specificity and sensitivity in both the original and validation cohorts. A cluster of highly shared sequence variants was judged likely to be a technical artifact of the sequencing pipeline. An association between a missense DCLRE1C variant and V-gene and J-gene trimming of TCR beta chains was found in a later genetic analysis and replicated in an independent cohort. Around 16 rarely observed V segments, including chromosome 9 orphons, were excluded from the earlier analysis of approximately 500 of the donors because counts were too low. The study listed 164 TCR beta chains as associated with cytomegalovirus. A later analysis found that most CMV-associated TCR beta chains appeared HLA-restricted, with HLA associations seemingly driven largely by CMV exposure. A later analysis reported that several top co-occurrence clusters appeared linked to parvovirus B19, influenza, CMV and Epstein-Barr virus. Compared with the approximately 670-donor mean, donors in an Asian-associated ancestry cluster had fewer N-insertions in productive TCRs, according to a later genetic analysis.

The TCR originated in a man younger than 40 in good health and CMV-seropositive. Material for sequencing was PBMCs. The rearranged chain carries TRBV6-4 and TRBJ2-2; too little of a D gene remains to name it. The CDR3 region has the sequence CATSIGDTGELFF. The DNA sequence is as follows: TGTGCCACCAGCATCGGAGACACCGGGGAGCTGTTTTTT.